This TCR beta chain was documented in a study of beta chain bispecific antibodies for T cell cancers. Regarding the study as a whole: In these mixed samples, most targeted TRBV reads derived from the leukemia cell line. After anti-TRBV12 rather than anti-CD19 exposure, TRBV12-3 made up around 99% less of total TRBV signal.

TCRdb re-derived calls from the 5' RACE reads in MiXCR, one entry per CDR3 protein. The sample includes around 19,000 distinct CDR3 sequences, 2% to 2.5% of them seen just once. The sample holds many counts of this clonotype. The target antigen is unknown. Germline V CDR1 and CDR2: MNHEY, SMNVEV (reference sequence). Trimming stripped 5 bases from V and 5 bases from J, with 13 bases between. CDR3 length: 14 residues. Either OKT3 anti-CD3 antibody or CD3/CD28 beads expanded T cells from blood mononuclear cells over 3 days. Specimen: healthy donor T cells cultured with leukemia cells, collected from a culture containing a bispecific antibody targeting TCR Vbeta12. The source is a human donor in good health. Some clones in this sample may be carry-over from other donors' samples. The chain links TRBV27 to TRBJ2-1; D is possibly TRBD1 (6 bases). CDR3 amino acids: CASSPSGQNNEQFF. The CDR3 nucleotides read TGTGCCAGCAGTCCATCCGGACAGAACAATGAGCAGTTCTTC.